This T cell receptor (beta chain) was sequenced in a study of shared clonotypes between healthy human individuals. Study at large: Three plates were used per donor for CD4 naive, three for CD4 memory, two for CD8 naive and one for CD8 memory.

Repertoires were generated with immunoSEQ multiplex PCR, while TCRdb's copy carries only in-frame clones and drops some. Of around 940,000 clones in the sample, approximately 76% were seen once. There are 16 residues in the CDR3. Looked up from germline, CDR1 is SGHNT and CDR2 is YENEEA. V shed 5 bases, J shed 4 bases, and the junction held 7 bases outside the gene matches. This receptor was taken from a man in his late teens or twenties in good health. The sequenced sample was memory CD4+ T cells sorted from blood. Subset meaning: CD45RA-negative fraction. The chain joins TRBV11-3 to TRBJ2-5, with 13 bases aligning to TRBD2. CDR3 protein: CASSHGLAGAAETQYF. The CDR3 bases are TGTGCCAGCAGCCACGGACTAGCGGGAGCGGCAGAGACCCAGTACTTC.